This passage covers 26 T cell receptor beta chains from one sample sequenced in a study of cytomegalovirus exposure and HLA in healthy donors. Amplification used 60 Vbeta primers and 13 Jbeta primers. The repertoire was sequenced with immunoSEQ multiplex PCR; TCRdb's copy has only in-frame clones and lacks some. The sample includes some 130,000 clones, just under 85% seen only once; the top ten take 2.7%. Sequenced material: PBMCs. All receptors derive from a boy between 2 and 15 years old in good health and CMV-seronegative.

The sample holds a few counts of this clone. The chain recombines TRBV18 with TRBJ1-2; 9 bases are shared with TRBD1. The V and J ends lost 3 bases and 9 bases, in that order; junction bases with no gene match: 5. The V gene's germline CDR1 is KGHSH and CDR2 LQKENI. This CDR3 region has 13 residues. The CDR3 DNA is TGTGCCAGCTCACCGGACAGGGGATTGAGCTACACCTTC. Translating it yields CASSPDRGLSYTF.

The V and J genes are TRBV11-2 and TRBJ1-1; 9 bases map to TRBD1. The CDR3 is 14 amino acids. CDR1 and CDR2 (germline): SGHAT, FQNNGV. V lost 1 base, J lost 11 bases, and 8 bases stayed unmatched. The CDR3 sequence: CASSLGGQGQRAFF. DNA for the CDR3: TGTGCCAGCAGCTTAGGCGGACAGGGGCAGAGGGCTTTCTTT.

The J gene is TRBJ2-5, the V gene TRBV7-3; 8 nucleotides agree with TRBD2. There are 14 residues in the CDR3. CDR1 SGHTA and CDR2 FQGTGA come from the germline V gene. Germline trimming cut 2 bases from V and 5 bases from J; bases unmatched to any gene: 4. In DNA form, the CDR3 reads TGTGCCAGCAGCTTAGCGGGGGGAGGCGAGACCCAGTACTTC. Its translation is CASSLAGGGETQYF.

The chain carries TRBV10-3 and TRBJ2-3; 8 bases are shared with TRBD2. The V segment lost 6 bases and the J segment 2 bases; nucleotides outside the gene matches: 7. Germline-derived CDR1 and CDR2 are ENHRY and SYGVKD. The CDR3 is 15 residues long. CDR3 region: CAIRVTSDYTDTQYF. The CDR3 DNA reads TGTGCCATCAGGGTGACTAGCGACTACACAGATACGCAGTATTTT.

The chain uses TRBV6-4 and TRBJ2-3; 7 bases fit TRBD2. CDR3 length: 13 amino acids. With 5 bases clipped from V and 1 base from J, the junction kept 0 bases outside the gene matches. The germline V gene has CDR1 MRHNA and CDR2 SNTAGT. The CDR3 nucleotides are TGTGCCAGCAGTAGCGGGGGCACAGATACGCAGTATTTT. It specifies CASSSGGTDTQYF.

The chain is built from TRBV7-9 and TRBJ1-1; 9 bases line up with TRBD1. The V gene end was trimmed by 2 bases and the J gene end by 3 bases; junction bases not matched to a gene: 10. CDR3 size: 17 residues. The germline CDR1 and CDR2 sequences are SEHNR and FQNEAQ (reference sequence). The CDR3 spells CASSLYETGGWDTEAFF. In DNA, the CDR3 is TGTGCCAGCAGCTTATATGAAACAGGGGGCTGGGACACTGAAGCTTTCTTT.

The V gene is TRBV15, the J gene TRBJ1-3; no clear D. In germline, CDR1 is LNHNV, CDR2 YYDKDF (reference sequence). Trimming stripped 0 bases from V and 4 bases from J, with 16 bases between. The CDR3 spans 17 residues. The CDR3 loop reads CATSRDFGVHSGNTIYF. For the CDR3, the DNA is TGTGCCACCAGCAGAGATTTCGGGGTTCACTCGGGAAACACCATATATTTT.

This clone has a single count. The chain recombines TRBV6-1 with TRBJ1-5; tentative D call: TRBD1 (6 bases). V lost 8 bases and J lost 2, with 13 bases in between. CDR3 size: 14 residues. The germline gives CDR1 MNHNS, CDR2 SASEGT. The CDR3 sequence is CASSGTFGNQPQHF. In DNA form, the CDR3 reads TGTGCCAGCTCCGGGACATTTGGCAATCAGCCCCAGCATTTT.

The CDR3: CASSLDTGSSYEQYF. The CDR3 nucleotides are TGTGCCAGCTCACTCGATACCGGGAGCTCCTACGAGCAGTACTTC. This chain connects TRBV18 to TRBJ2-7, with D perhaps matching TRBD2 (6 bases). V was cut by 4 bases and J by 0 bases, with 13 bases left in between. The CDR3 extends over 15 amino acids. CDR1 is KGHSH and CDR2 is LQKENI in the germline V gene.

The chain joins TRBV5-6 to TRBJ2-2, with 8 bases matching TRBD2. This CDR3 has 14 residues. V lost 0 bases to trimming and J lost 6 bases; unmatched junction nucleotides: 1. Germline values: CDR1 SGHDT, CDR2 YYEEEE. CDR3 bases: TGTGCCAGCAGCTTGGCCGGGAGGGCCGGGGAGCTGTTTTTT. Protein: CASSLAGRAGELFF.

The chain is built from TRBV11-3 and TRBJ2-1; 7 nucleotides line up with TRBD1. This CDR3 region has 13 residues. V lost 8 bases, J lost 5 bases, and 6 bases stayed unmatched. From germline, CDR1 is SGHNT and CDR2 YENEEA. CDR3 residues: CASGPGQDNEQFF. Here the CDR3 DNA reads TGTGCCAGCGGCCCAGGACAGGACAATGAGCAGTTCTTC. Using reference TRBV11-3 and TRBJ2-1 for the parts outside the CDR3, the full variable domain is EAGVVQSPRYKIIEKKQPVAFWCNPISGHNTLYWYLQNLGQGPELLIRYENEEAVDDSQLPKDRFSAERLKGVDSTLKIQPAELGDSAVYLCASGPGQDNEQFFGPGTRLTVL.

The V call is TRBV30, the J call TRBJ1-1; 9 bases align to TRBD1. Trimming cost V 0 bases and J 6 bases; bases outside gene matches: 5. CDR1 and CDR2 (germline): GTSNPN, SVGIG (reference sequence). The CDR3 has 14 residues. In DNA, the CDR3 is TGTGCCTGGAGTGTAAGGACAGGGGTGGCTGAAGCTTTCTTT. Translation: CAWSVRTGVAEAFF.

The V gene is TRBV6-1, the J gene TRBJ2-1; a weak D match, TRBD1 (6 bases). This CDR3 has 13 amino acids. Germline V gene data show CDR1 as MNHNS and CDR2 as SASEGT. The V gene lost 6 bases and the J gene lost 3 bases, with 9 bases spanning the gap. The CDR3 DNA reads TGTGCCAGCAGCACACAGGGCTACAATGAGCAGTTCTTC. It yields the protein CASSTQGYNEQFF.

With regard to this clone: Other nucleotide sequences in the sample specify the same CDR3. The CDR3 spells CASRPGTGGGNTIYF. The CDR3 DNA reads TGTGCCAGCAGACCCGGGACAGGGGGTGGAAACACCATATATTTT. The chain combines TRBV2 with TRBJ1-3, with TRBD1 identical over 11 bases. Germline values: CDR1 SNHLY, CDR2 FYNNEI. The V segment lost 6 bases and the J segment 3 bases; nucleotides outside the gene matches: 4. This CDR3 spans 15 amino acids.

The V gene is TRBV7-2, the J gene TRBJ1-4; 7 positions agree with TRBD1. The germline CDR1 and CDR2 sequences are SGHTA and FQGNSA. This CDR3 comprises 14 residues. Germline trimming cut 4 bases from V and 5 bases from J; bases unmatched to any gene: 4. The CDR3 nucleotides are TGTGCCAGCAGCTCGGGACAGATAAATGAAAAACTGTTTTTT. Translated: CASSSGQINEKLFF.

The chain recombines TRBV7-9 with TRBJ1-4; D uncertain. In germline, CDR1 is SEHNR, CDR2 FQNEAQ (reference sequence). Trimming left V 0 bases short and J 0 bases short, with 11 bases between. This CDR3 comprises 17 residues. The CDR3 reads CASSLANSGATNEKLFF. The CDR3 region has the DNA TGTGCCAGCAGCTTAGCCAACAGCGGAGCAACTAATGAAAAACTGTTTTTT.

The J gene is TRBJ2-7, the V gene TRBV29-1; 12 bases are shared with TRBD2. CDR3 length: 13 residues. V lost 5 bases and J lost 6; bases outside the gene matches: 5. CDR1 SQVTM and CDR2 ANQGSEA come from the germline V gene. As DNA, the CDR3 is TGCAGCGTTATTCTAGCGGGAGGGTCCGAGCAGTACGTC. This translates into CSVILAGGSEQYV.

J is TRBJ2-5 and V is TRBV6-1; 7 nucleotides line up with TRBD1. The DNA end favors TRBJ2-7, so the J call may be wrong. The CDR3 consists of 14 residues. CDR1 MNHNS and CDR2 SASEGT come from the germline V gene. The CDR3 DNA reads as TGTGCCAGCAGTGAGCAACAGGGGCTCTACGAGCAGTACTTC. Its protein product is CASSEQQGLYEQYF.

This chain uses TRBV11-2 with TRBJ1-2; the D is unclear. From germline, CDR1 is SGHAT and CDR2 FQNNGV. This CDR3 has 14 amino acids. Trimming pared 1 base from V and 8 bases from J, leaving 14 bases between. CDR3 sequence: CASSLVVETSGYTF. CDR3 bases: TGTGCCAGCAGCTTAGTGGTGGAGACTAGCGGCTACACCTTC.

The CDR3 protein is CASSPVEGQNTEAFF. In nucleotides, the CDR3 is TGTGCCAGCTCACCGGTAGAGGGACAAAACACTGAAGCTTTCTTT. The V call is TRBV18, the J call TRBJ1-1; D might be TRBD1 (6 bases). The CDR3 loop spans 15 amino acids. Germline-derived CDR1 and CDR2 are KGHSH and LQKENI. Trimming took off 3 bases at V and 2 bases at J, with 13 bases between the two ends.

This chain connects TRBV4-1 to TRBJ2-3; the D is unclear. Trimming stripped 2 bases from V and 4 bases from J, with 19 bases between. The CDR3 runs to 17 residues. The germline V gene encodes CDR1 MGHRA and CDR2 YSYEKL. The CDR3 region is CASSQLLSMGAADTQYF. The CDR3 nucleotides are TGCGCCAGCAGCCAATTGCTCTCGATGGGTGCGGCAGATACGCAGTATTTT.

The chain joins TRBV18 to TRBJ1-5, with D maybe TRBD1 (6 bases). Germline CDR1 and CDR2: KGHSH and LQKENI. V was clipped by 2 bases and J by 2 bases, with 10 bases between them. The CDR3 sequence is 15 residues long. CDR3 bases: TGTGCCAGCTCACCAGGGGGCGACGGCAATCAGCCCCAGCATTTT. As protein: CASSPGGDGNQPQHF.

The chain uses TRBV5-5 and TRBJ1-1; unclear D gene. In germline, CDR1 is SGHKS, CDR2 YYEKEE (reference sequence). The CDR3 contains 14 residues. The V end lost 0 bases, the J end lost 10 bases, and 16 bases lay between the germline ends. CDR3: CASSLASRLSGAFF. Here the CDR3 DNA reads TGTGCCAGCAGCTTGGCTAGTCGGCTCTCGGGAGCTTTCTTT.

The V call is TRBV5-4, the J call TRBJ2-3, with TRBD1 matching 11 bases. The CDR3 runs to 15 residues. V lost 4 bases, J lost 5 bases, and 6 bases stayed unmatched. Germline V gene sequence: CDR1 SGHNT, CDR2 YYREEE (reference sequence). CDR3 DNA sequence: TGTGCCAGCAGCCCACCGGGACAGGGGGGAGATACGCAGTATTTT. Protein product: CASSPPGQGGDTQYF.

The table lists this clone with a few counts. This sample includes further DNA sequences coding for the same CDR3. This sequence joins TRBV2 and TRBJ2-7; D might be TRBD2 (6 bases). The V end was cut by 1 base, the J end by 5 bases, with 15 bases between. This CDR3 region has 15 residues. CDR1 SNHLY and CDR2 FYNNEI come from the germline V gene. CDR3: CASSEGRGSPDEQYF. Here the CDR3 DNA reads TGTGCCAGCAGTGAAGGGCGGGGATCCCCCGACGAGCAGTACTTC.

Comment on this clone: Germline is not matched at one junction end, which may reflect a read error. The same CDR3 is also encoded by other DNA sequences in this sample. V gene TRBV6-1 combines with J gene TRBJ1-1, with TRBD1 as a possible D gene (5 bases). Germline CDR1 reads MNHNS; CDR2 reads SASEGT. CDR3 length: 13 residues. CDR3 DNA sequence: TGTGCCAGCCTCAAGGGGCAAGTCACTGAGGCTTTCTTT. Translating it yields CASLKGQVTEAFF.